This is a list of T cell receptor beta chains from one sample in a study of cytomegalovirus exposure and HLA in healthy donors. Measured with immunoSEQ multiplex PCR; TCRdb has only the in-frame clones, and not every one. The sample shows some 110,000 clones, roughly 68% of them seen only once. The sequencing input was PBMCs. The receptor set was obtained from a woman in her forties or fifties in good health and CMV-seropositive. Each CDR3 is given with its conserved first and last residue. The order of the fields is CDR3 length, clone size, D gene, V gene, J gene, CDR3 DNA, CDR3 protein. The D gene is left open where the match is weak. Some rows mark clone size as missing; the rest say once, few, many or name a class of expanded clone.

len: 13
abundance: .
d_gene: .
v_gene: TRBV10-1
j_gene: TRBJ2-5
CDR3nt: TGCGCCAGCAGTTTAGGGGTTTACGAGACCCAGTACTTC
CDR3aa: CASSLGVYETQYF

len: 16
abundance: few
d_gene: .
v_gene: TRBV21-1
j_gene: TRBJ2-3
CDR3nt: TGTGCCAGCGGCCAGCAGGGGAGACTCCCATTGGGTACGCAGTATTTT
CDR3aa: CASGQQGRLPLGTQYF

len: 15
abundance: .
d_gene: .
v_gene: TRBV19
j_gene: TRBJ2-7
CDR3nt: TGTGCCAGTAGTCTTAGGGGAAAAACTACCTACGAGCAGTACTTC
CDR3aa: CASSLRGKTTYEQYF

len: 18
abundance: few
d_gene: .
v_gene: TRBV6-1
j_gene: TRBJ2-3
CDR3nt: TGTGCCAGCAGTGACCGCCCGTCGCGGACAGTAAGACCAGATACGCAGTATTTT
CDR3aa: CASSDRPSRTVRPDTQYF

len: 15
abundance: .
d_gene: .
v_gene: TRBV9
j_gene: TRBJ1-2
CDR3nt: TGTGCCAGCAGCGTAGACCCGCTCGATGGAGGCGGCTACACCTTC
CDR3aa: CASSVDPLDGGGYTF

len: 15
abundance: few
d_gene: TRBD1
v_gene: TRBV25-1
j_gene: TRBJ2-5
CDR3nt: TGTGCCAGCAGTGAATTTCTAGGGGGCGGAGAGACCCAGTACTTC
CDR3aa: CASSEFLGGGETQYF

len: 15
abundance: .
d_gene: TRBD1
v_gene: TRBV29-1
j_gene: TRBJ2-4
CDR3nt: TGCAGCGTTGAGTCGGGACAGGGGGCTATGAACATTCAGTACTTC
CDR3aa: CSVESGQGAMNIQYF

len: 12
abundance: .
d_gene: .
v_gene: TRBV5-4
j_gene: TRBJ1-1
CDR3nt: TGTGCCAGCAGCCGACAGTACACTGAAGCTTTCTTT
CDR3aa: CASSRQYTEAFF

len: 16
abundance: .
d_gene: .
v_gene: TRBV18
j_gene: TRBJ1-6
CDR3nt: TGTGCCAGCTCACCACCTAGCCACTCCTATAATTCACCCCTCCACTTT
CDR3aa: CASSPPSHSYNSPLHF

len: 18
abundance: .
d_gene: .
v_gene: TRBV27
j_gene: TRBJ1-3
CDR3nt: TGTGCCAGCAGTTTATATCCGACAGCGGGGGTCTCTGGAAACACCATATATTTT
CDR3aa: CASSLYPTAGVSGNTIYF

len: 13
abundance: .
d_gene: TRBD2
v_gene: TRBV10-3
j_gene: TRBJ2-1
CDR3nt: TGTGCCATCGGACTAGCGGGGGACAATGAGCAGTTCTTC
CDR3aa: CAIGLAGDNEQFF

len: 12
abundance: .
d_gene: .
v_gene: TRBV5-1
j_gene: TRBJ1-2
CDR3nt: TGCGCCAGCAGCTGGGGGGGAGAGGGCTACACCTTC
CDR3aa: CASSWGGEGYTF

len: 17
abundance: .
d_gene: TRBD2
v_gene: TRBV9
j_gene: TRBJ2-1
CDR3nt: TGTGCCAGCAGCGTAGATCAGCGGGGGGGCGTAAACAATGAGCAGTTCTTC
CDR3aa: CASSVDQRGGVNNEQFF

len: 14
abundance: few
d_gene: .
v_gene: TRBV6-6
j_gene: TRBJ2-3
CDR3nt: TGTGCCAGCAGCATGACTAGTAGCACAGATACGCAGTATTTT
CDR3aa: CASSMTSSTDTQYF

len: 13
abundance: .
d_gene: .
v_gene: TRBV28
j_gene: TRBJ2-2
CDR3nt: TGTGCCAGCAGTTCCCCCCCCTCCGGGGAGCTGTTTTTT
CDR3aa: CASSSPPSGELFF

len: 14
abundance: .
d_gene: TRBD1
v_gene: TRBV5-1
j_gene: TRBJ2-7
CDR3nt: TGCGCCAGCAGCTTGGAGGACAGGGCACCCGAGCAGTACTTC
CDR3aa: CASSLEDRAPEQYF

len: 16
abundance: few
d_gene: .
v_gene: TRBV13
j_gene: TRBJ2-7
CDR3nt: TGTGCCAGCAGCCTCCCAGGGCTCAAGAGCTCCTACGAGCAGTACTTC
CDR3aa: CASSLPGLKSSYEQYF

len: 15
abundance: .
d_gene: .
v_gene: TRBV7-6
j_gene: TRBJ2-3
CDR3nt: TGTGCCAGCAGCTTAGAGAACCTAGCAGCAGATACGCAGTATTTT
CDR3aa: CASSLENLAADTQYF

len: 15
abundance: .
d_gene: TRBD1
v_gene: TRBV7-7
j_gene: TRBJ1-1
CDR3nt: TGTGCCAGCAGCAAACGACAGGGAGGTGACACTGAAGCTTTCTTT
CDR3aa: CASSKRQGGDTEAFF

len: 15
abundance: .
d_gene: TRBD1
v_gene: TRBV18
j_gene: TRBJ1-3
CDR3nt: TGTGCCAGCTCACCAGGGACAGGGGCTGGAAACACCATATATTTT
CDR3aa: CASSPGTGAGNTIYF

len: 15
abundance: once
d_gene: TRBD1
v_gene: TRBV19
j_gene: TRBJ1-5
CDR3nt: TGTGCCAGTACTTACCGGGACAGACGCAATCAGCCCCAGCATTTT
CDR3aa: CASTYRDRRNQPQHF

len: 14
abundance: .
d_gene: TRBD2
v_gene: TRBV4-3
j_gene: TRBJ2-7
CDR3nt: TGCGCCAGCAGCCAAGGCGGGGGAGTCTACGAGCAGTACTTC
CDR3aa: CASSQGGGVYEQYF

len: 17
abundance: .
d_gene: .
v_gene: TRBV15
j_gene: TRBJ2-1
CDR3nt: TGTGCCACCAGCAGAGATGTTGAATTTAGCTCCTACAATGAGCAGTTCTTC
CDR3aa: CATSRDVEFSSYNEQFF

len: 16
abundance: .
d_gene: TRBD2
v_gene: TRBV25-1
j_gene: TRBJ2-3
CDR3nt: TGTGCCAGCAGCCATACTAGCGGCATCGGCACAGATACGCAGTATTTT
CDR3aa: CASSHTSGIGTDTQYF

len: 14
abundance: few
d_gene: TRBD1
v_gene: TRBV19
j_gene: TRBJ2-1
CDR3nt: TGTGCCAGTACCCCGGGACAGGGGGGAAATGAGCAGTTCTTC
CDR3aa: CASTPGQGGNEQFF

len: 14
abundance: .
d_gene: TRBD1
v_gene: TRBV19
j_gene: TRBJ2-7
CDR3nt: TGTGCCAGTAGTATAACAGGGGAACGCTACGAGCAGTACTTC
CDR3aa: CASSITGERYEQYF

len: 14
abundance: few
d_gene: TRBD1
v_gene: TRBV25-1
j_gene: TRBJ2-5
CDR3nt: TGTGCCAGCAAGACAGGGCTTCTCCAAGAGACCCAGTACTTC
CDR3aa: CASKTGLLQETQYF

len: 15
abundance: .
d_gene: .
v_gene: TRBV5-6
j_gene: TRBJ2-5
CDR3nt: TGTGCCAGCAGCTGGGGGCCCCTCTCGGGGGGGACCCAGTACTTC
CDR3aa: CASSWGPLSGGTQYF

len: 13
abundance: .
d_gene: TRBD1
v_gene: TRBV7-9
j_gene: TRBJ2-7
CDR3nt: TGTGCCAGCGGAGGGACAGGGGCCTACGAGCAGTACTTC
CDR3aa: CASGGTGAYEQYF

len: 14
abundance: .
d_gene: TRBD1
v_gene: TRBV5-1
j_gene: TRBJ1-2
CDR3nt: TGCGCCAGCAGCTTGGAACAGGGGTCCCATGGCTACACCTTC
CDR3aa: CASSLEQGSHGYTF

len: 13
abundance: .
d_gene: .
v_gene: TRBV18
j_gene: TRBJ1-1
CDR3nt: TGTGCCAGCTCACCTAACAGGGATCCTGAAGCTTTCTTT
CDR3aa: CASSPNRDPEAFF

len: 16
abundance: .
d_gene: .
v_gene: TRBV7-2
j_gene: TRBJ1-4
CDR3nt: TGTGCCAGCAGCTTCAACCCGGGACTAACGGGTAAAAAACTGTTTTTT
CDR3aa: CASSFNPGLTGKKLFF

len: 13
abundance: .
d_gene: .
v_gene: TRBV7-3
j_gene: TRBJ1-1
CDR3nt: TGTGCCAGCAGCTTAAGTCGGGTTACTGAAGCTTTCTTT
CDR3aa: CASSLSRVTEAFF

len: 14
abundance: .
d_gene: TRBD1
v_gene: TRBV6-1
j_gene: TRBJ1-2
CDR3nt: TGTGCCAGCAGTGGGGACAGGGCTAACTATGGCTACACCTTC
CDR3aa: CASSGDRANYGYTF

len: 15
abundance: .
d_gene: TRBD2
v_gene: TRBV7-6
j_gene: TRBJ2-5
CDR3nt: TGTGCCAGCAGCGCCATGGGGGGGGAGGGAGAGACCCAGTACTTC
CDR3aa: CASSAMGGEGETQYF

len: 15
abundance: .
d_gene: TRBD1
v_gene: TRBV27
j_gene: TRBJ2-1
CDR3nt: TGTGCCAGCAGGGCCGGGACAGGGTTCATGCATGAGCAGTTCTTC
CDR3aa: CASRAGTGFMHEQFF

len: 14
abundance: .
d_gene: .
v_gene: TRBV7-8
j_gene: TRBJ2-7
CDR3nt: TGTGCCAGCAGCTTAGCCTCAGGGACATACGAGCAGTACTTC
CDR3aa: CASSLASGTYEQYF

len: 12
abundance: .
d_gene: TRBD1
v_gene: TRBV13
j_gene: TRBJ1-3
CDR3nt: TGTGCGACGACAGGGTCTGGAAACACCATATATTTT
CDR3aa: CATTGSGNTIYF

len: 15
abundance: .
d_gene: TRBD2
v_gene: TRBV4-1
j_gene: TRBJ2-7
CDR3nt: TGCGCCAGCAGCCATCCTAGCGGGGGGTCTTACGAGCAGTACTTC
CDR3aa: CASSHPSGGSYEQYF

len: 13
abundance: .
d_gene: .
v_gene: TRBV5-5
j_gene: TRBJ2-5
CDR3nt: TGTGCCAGCACCCTGGGGGGGGCAGAGACCCAGTACTTC
CDR3aa: CASTLGGAETQYF

len: 13
abundance: .
d_gene: .
v_gene: TRBV28
j_gene: TRBJ1-2
CDR3nt: TGTGCCAGCAGAGCAGGGGTGGGCTATGGCTACACCTTC
CDR3aa: CASRAGVGYGYTF

len: 15
abundance: once
d_gene: .
v_gene: TRBV30
j_gene: TRBJ2-1
CDR3nt: TGTGCCTGGACCGGAAGGGGGGGGGTTTACAATGAGCAGTTCTTC
CDR3aa: CAWTGRGGVYNEQFF

len: 15
abundance: few
d_gene: .
v_gene: TRBV4-3
j_gene: TRBJ2-2
CDR3nt: TGCGCCAGCAGCCACGCCGGCCTCGGGACCGGGGAGCTGTTTTTT
CDR3aa: CASSHAGLGTGELFF

len: 15
abundance: few
d_gene: .
v_gene: TRBV7-2
j_gene: TRBJ1-2
CDR3nt: TGTGCCAGCAGCTCAGATCGGGCCAGGGACTATGGCTACACCTTC
CDR3aa: CASSSDRARDYGYTF

len: 14
abundance: .
d_gene: .
v_gene: TRBV6-5
j_gene: TRBJ2-5
CDR3nt: TGTGCCAGCAGTACCCCCTCGGCGGGCAAGACCCAGTACTTC
CDR3aa: CASSTPSAGKTQYF

len: 17
abundance: .
d_gene: .
v_gene: TRBV5-4
j_gene: TRBJ2-6
CDR3nt: TGTGCCAGCAGCTTGGCCGGACTGATCTCTGGGGCCAACGTCCTGACTTTC
CDR3aa: CASSLAGLISGANVLTF

len: 14
abundance: once
d_gene: .
v_gene: TRBV7-8
j_gene: TRBJ1-2
CDR3nt: TGTGCCAGCAGCTACACGGGACAAGGGAATGGCTACACCTTC
CDR3aa: CASSYTGQGNGYTF

len: 13
abundance: .
d_gene: .
v_gene: TRBV11-2
j_gene: TRBJ2-7
CDR3nt: TGTGCCAGCAGCTTAGGTCAGGGCGACGAGCAGTACTTC
CDR3aa: CASSLGQGDEQYF

len: 15
abundance: few
d_gene: .
v_gene: TRBV9
j_gene: TRBJ2-2
CDR3nt: TGTGCCAGCAGCGTAGCTAGCCAGAACACCGGGGAGCTGTTTTTT
CDR3aa: CASSVASQNTGELFF

len: 17
abundance: .
d_gene: .
v_gene: TRBV4-1
j_gene: TRBJ1-3
CDR3nt: TGCGCCAGCAGCCAACACGGCGCAGGGGCTGCGGGTGACACCATATATTTT
CDR3aa: CASSQHGAGAAGDTIYF

len: 16
abundance: .
d_gene: .
v_gene: TRBV15
j_gene: TRBJ1-1
CDR3nt: TGTGCCACCAGCAGAGGGTTCCAGGAAAAGAACACTGAAGCTTTCTTT
CDR3aa: CATSRGFQEKNTEAFF

len: 15
abundance: .
d_gene: .
v_gene: TRBV6-6
j_gene: TRBJ2-2
CDR3nt: TGTGCCAGCAGTTCATACAGGGTTAACACCGGGGAGCTGTTTTTT
CDR3aa: CASSSYRVNTGELFF

len: 13
abundance: .
d_gene: TRBD1
v_gene: TRBV6-5
j_gene: TRBJ1-2
CDR3nt: TGTGCCAGCAGTTCCGGACAGGGTGATGGCTACACCTTC
CDR3aa: CASSSGQGDGYTF

len: 16
abundance: few
d_gene: TRBD2
v_gene: TRBV7-9
j_gene: TRBJ2-5
CDR3nt: TGTGCCAGCAGCTCCACTAGCGGGGGGCTAGAAGAGACCCAGTACTTC
CDR3aa: CASSSTSGGLEETQYF